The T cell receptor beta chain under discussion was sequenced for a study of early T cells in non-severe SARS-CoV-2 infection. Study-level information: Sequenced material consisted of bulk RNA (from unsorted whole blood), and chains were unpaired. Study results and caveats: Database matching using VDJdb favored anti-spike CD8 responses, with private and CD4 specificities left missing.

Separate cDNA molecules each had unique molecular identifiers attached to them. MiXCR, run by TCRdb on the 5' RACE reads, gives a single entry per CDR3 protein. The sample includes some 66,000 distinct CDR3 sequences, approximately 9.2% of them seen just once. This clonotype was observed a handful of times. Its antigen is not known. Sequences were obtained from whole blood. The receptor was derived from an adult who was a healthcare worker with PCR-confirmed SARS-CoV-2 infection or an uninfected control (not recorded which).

CDR3 sequence reads: CSGPEPYNEQFF. In nucleotides, the CDR3 is TGCAGTGGGCCAGAACCCTACAATGAGCAGTTCTTC. The chain recombines TRBV20-1 with TRBJ2-1; D is unclear. CDR1 and CDR2 (germline): DFQATT, SNEGSKA (reference sequence). The CDR3 consists of 12 residues. V lost 7 bases to trimming and J lost 2 bases, with 9 bases between them.